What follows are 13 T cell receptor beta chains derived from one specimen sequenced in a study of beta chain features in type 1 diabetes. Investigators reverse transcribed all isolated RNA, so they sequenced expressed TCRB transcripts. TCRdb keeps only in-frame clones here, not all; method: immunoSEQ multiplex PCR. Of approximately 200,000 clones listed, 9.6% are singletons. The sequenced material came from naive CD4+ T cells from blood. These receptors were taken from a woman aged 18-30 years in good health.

The chain's CDR3 is CAWSVQGTGRRLYEQYF. Written as DNA, the CDR3 is TGTGCCTGGAGTGTACAAGGGACAGGAAGGAGGTTATACGAGCAGTACTTC. The chain links TRBV30 to TRBJ2-7, with 8 bases identical to TRBD1. This CDR3 contains 17 residues. Looked up from germline, CDR1 is GTSNPN and CDR2 is SVGIG (reference sequence). The V gene end was trimmed by 0 bases and the J gene end by 4 bases; junction bases not matched to a gene: 14.

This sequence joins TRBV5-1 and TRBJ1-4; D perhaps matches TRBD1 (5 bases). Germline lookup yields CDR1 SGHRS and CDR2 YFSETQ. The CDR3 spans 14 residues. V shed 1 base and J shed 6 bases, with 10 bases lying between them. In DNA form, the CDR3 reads TGCGCCAGCAGCTTGATTACAGGAGATGAAAAACTGTTTTTT. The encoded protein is CASSLITGDEKLFF.

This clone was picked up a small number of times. CDR3 sequence reads: CASEPTAGSYEQYF. In nucleotides, the CDR3 is TGTGCCAGCGAGCCGACAGCAGGCTCCTACGAGCAGTACTTC. This chain uses TRBV28 with TRBJ2-7; a weak D match, TRBD1 (5 bases). The germline gives CDR1 MDHEN, CDR2 SYDVKM. CDR3 size: 14 residues. V was shortened by 8 bases and J by 0 bases, with 14 bases between the two germline ends.

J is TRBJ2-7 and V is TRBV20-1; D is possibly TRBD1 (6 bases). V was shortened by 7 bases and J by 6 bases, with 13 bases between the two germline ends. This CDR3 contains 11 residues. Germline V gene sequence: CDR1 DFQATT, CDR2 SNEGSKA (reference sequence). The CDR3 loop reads CSVSRGLEQYF. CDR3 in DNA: TGCAGTGTTAGCAGGGGTCTCGAGCAGTACTTC.

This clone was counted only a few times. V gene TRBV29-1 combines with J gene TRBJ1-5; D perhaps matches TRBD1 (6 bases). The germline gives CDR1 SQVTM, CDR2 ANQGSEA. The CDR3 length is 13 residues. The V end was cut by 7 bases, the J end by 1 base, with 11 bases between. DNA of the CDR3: TGCAGCGCCGGAGACAGGAGCAATCAGCCCCAGCATTTT. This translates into CSAGDRSNQPQHF.

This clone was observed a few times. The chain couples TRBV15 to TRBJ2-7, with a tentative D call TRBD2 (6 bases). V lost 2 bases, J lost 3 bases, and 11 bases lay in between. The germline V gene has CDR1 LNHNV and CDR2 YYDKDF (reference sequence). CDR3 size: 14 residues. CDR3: CATSRYGTVYEQYF. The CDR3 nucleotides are TGTGCCACCAGCAGATATGGGACTGTCTACGAGCAGTACTTC.

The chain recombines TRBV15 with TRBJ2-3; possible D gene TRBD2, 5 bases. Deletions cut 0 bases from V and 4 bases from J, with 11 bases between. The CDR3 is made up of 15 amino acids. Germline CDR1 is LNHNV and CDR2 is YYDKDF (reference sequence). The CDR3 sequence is CATSRDSGKSDTQYF. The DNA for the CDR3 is TGTGCCACCAGCAGAGATTCCGGGAAATCAGATACGCAGTATTTT. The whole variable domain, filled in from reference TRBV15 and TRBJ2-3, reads DAMVIQNPRYQVTQFGKPVTLSCSQTLNHNVMYWYQQKSSQAPKLLFHYYDKDFNNEADTPDNFQSRRPNTSFCFLDIRSPGLGDTAMYLCATSRDSGKSDTQYFGPGTRLTVL.

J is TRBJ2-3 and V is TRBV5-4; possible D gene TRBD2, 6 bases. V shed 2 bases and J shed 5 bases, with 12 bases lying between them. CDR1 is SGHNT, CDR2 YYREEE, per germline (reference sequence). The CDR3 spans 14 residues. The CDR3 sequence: CASSFYQGGDTQYF. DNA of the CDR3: TGTGCCAGCAGCTTTTATCAGGGAGGAGATACGCAGTATTTT.

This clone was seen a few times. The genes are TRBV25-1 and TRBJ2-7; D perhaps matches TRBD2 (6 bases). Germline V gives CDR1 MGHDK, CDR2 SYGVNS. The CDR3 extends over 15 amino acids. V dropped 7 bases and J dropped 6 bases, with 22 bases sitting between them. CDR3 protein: CASTPQSGGRAEQYF. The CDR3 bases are TGTGCCAGCACCCCCCAGTCTGGAGGGCGTGCCGAGCAGTACTTC.

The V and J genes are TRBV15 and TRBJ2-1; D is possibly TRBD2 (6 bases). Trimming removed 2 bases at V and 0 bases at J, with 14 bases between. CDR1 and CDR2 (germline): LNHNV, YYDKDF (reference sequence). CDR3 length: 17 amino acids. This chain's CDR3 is CATSRRRDSHSYNEQFF. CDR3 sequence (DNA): TGTGCCACCAGCAGAAGACGGGACTCCCACTCCTACAATGAGCAGTTCTTC.

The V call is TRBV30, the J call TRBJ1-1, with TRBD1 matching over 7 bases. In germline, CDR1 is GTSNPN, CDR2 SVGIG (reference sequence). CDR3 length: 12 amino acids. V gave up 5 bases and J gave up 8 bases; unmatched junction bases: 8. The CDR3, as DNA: TGTGCCTGGGAGAAACAGGGGACGGAAGCTTTCTTT. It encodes CAWEKQGTEAFF. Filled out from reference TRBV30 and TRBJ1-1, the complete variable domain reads SQTIHQWPATLVQPVGSPLSLECTVEGTSNPNLYWYRQAAGRGLQLLFYSVGIGQISSEVPQNLSASRPQDRQFILSSKKLLLSDSGFYLCAWEKQGTEAFFGQGTRLTVV.

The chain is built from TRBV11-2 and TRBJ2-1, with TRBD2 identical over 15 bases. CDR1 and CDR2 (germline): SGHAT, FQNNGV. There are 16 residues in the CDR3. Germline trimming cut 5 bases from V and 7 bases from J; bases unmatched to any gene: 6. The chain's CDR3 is CASSPLGTSGGNEQFF. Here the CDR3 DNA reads TGTGCCAGCAGCCCCCTCGGGACTAGCGGGGGGAATGAGCAGTTCTTC. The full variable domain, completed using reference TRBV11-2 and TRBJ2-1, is EAGVAQSPRYKIIEKRQSVAFWCNPISGHATLYWYQQILGQGPKLLIQFQNNGVVDDSQLPKDRFSAERLKGVDSTLKIQPAKLEDSAVYLCASSPLGTSGGNEQFFGPGTRLTVL.

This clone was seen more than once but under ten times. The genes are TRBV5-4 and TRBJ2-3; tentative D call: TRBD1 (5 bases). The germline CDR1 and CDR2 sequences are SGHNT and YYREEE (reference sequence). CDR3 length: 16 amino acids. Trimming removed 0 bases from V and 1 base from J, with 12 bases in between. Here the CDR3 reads CASSLDDQGRTDTQYF. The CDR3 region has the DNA TGTGCCAGCAGCTTGGACGACCAGGGTCGCACAGATACGCAGTATTTT.